Described below is a single TCR beta chain sequence and its context. Its specificity is unknown. The entry originates in a study of cytomegalovirus exposure and HLA in healthy donors. Both 60 Vbeta primers and 13 Jbeta primers went into the PCR. Sequenced by immunoSEQ multiplex PCR; TCRdb stores in-frame clones only, minus some. The listing contains 130,000 to 150,000 clones. Study-wide findings and caveats: The authors later found TCR association rates varying by HLA locus, with DRB1 most and HLA-C fewest. As a later analysis showed, a missense DCLRE1C variant was linked to trimming of TCR beta V- and J-genes. The likely explanation for a cluster of highly shared sequence variants was sequencing artifact.

The source of this sequence is a man aged 35 to 55 in good health and CMV-seronegative. The sample was PBMCs.

In DNA, the CDR3 is TGTGCCAGTAGTATCGTGACAGGGGTCGAGCAGTTCTTC. This sequence encodes CASSIVTGVEQFF. V gene TRBV19 combines with J gene TRBJ2-1, with 8 bases that match TRBD1. Germline CDR1 and CDR2: LNHDA and SQIVND (reference sequence). Losses at the gene ends were 3 bases for V and 10 bases for J; bases not matched to a gene: 5. The CDR3 totals 13 residues.